This T cell receptor (beta chain) was observed in a study of cytomegalovirus exposure and HLA in healthy donors listed by TCRdb under 2017. About the investigation overall: In an earlier analysis of 587 of the donors, approximately 300 Gb of sequence data and 117 million unique TCR beta sequences from approximately 180 million T cells were reported. Because of strong linkage in the cohort, roughly five DR-DQ haplotypes were treated as single units for association and clustering. An earlier analysis of several hundred of the donors used high-throughput TCR beta sequencing to judge whether each TCR beta V gene segment behaved as functional or pseudogenic. A later analysis re-examined previously published TCR beta repertoires from over 500 donors and added high-resolution HLA genotyping to investigate patterns of TCR occurrence. All discovery cohort repertoires had been generated using a single sequencing platform. Across some 400 genotyped donors of the cohort, an average of roughly 230,000 unique TCR beta nucleotide sequences per donor were sequenced, and roughly 20% of those sequences were non-productive. To predict cytomegalovirus infection status, the study brought together high-throughput TCR immunosequencing, statistical association of individual TCRs with disease status, and machine learning. An early release that covered about 600 HLA-typed donors contained around 300 gigabases of sequencing data and around 80 million unique TCR sequences. Using immunosequencing, the study profiled T cell repertoires from fewer than 700 subjects and related those repertoires to cytomegalovirus serostatus. In the later analysis, no new phenotypic data were used to find candidate immune exposures; instead, reliance was placed on TCR beta sequences and their occurrence across donors. Along with the roughly 670-subject first cohort, a separate validation cohort of over 90 different subjects was used. HLA typing covered class I and class II loci at four-digit resolution. The number of donors typed differed by locus, with about 629-640 for A, B, C, DRB1 and DQB1, over 500 for DQA1, about 610 for DPA1, and roughly 450 for DPB1. In a later genetic analysis, genome-wide SNP genotypes for about 55% of the 666 donors were used, and that subset was treated as a discovery cohort. The study aimed to test whether signatures of past pathogen exposure could be identified by cataloging public T cell receptors. Donor age, sex, ethnicity and CMV serostatus were compiled together with the repertoire data. Among the roughly 400 genotyped donors, 81% belonged to the genetic ancestry cluster associated with self-reported Caucasian donors. The study at large found these results: An association between a missense DCLRE1C variant and V-gene and J-gene trimming of TCR beta chains was found in a later genetic analysis and replicated in an independent cohort. A later analysis reported that several top co-occurrence clusters appeared linked to parvovirus B19, influenza, CMV and Epstein-Barr virus. The presence/absence analyses assumed that sequencing depth was roughly uniform across donors, and that assumption may not be true. The authors suggested that the approach could potentially be extended to other disease states and immunological phenotypes. Correlated functional status among segregating V segments might be attributable to linkage disequilibrium, but an unknown experimental factor could not be ruled out. A later analysis found that most CMV-associated TCR beta chains appeared HLA-restricted, with HLA associations seemingly driven largely by CMV exposure. In an earlier analysis of several hundred of the donors, most TCR beta V segments were observed in productive rearrangements about 87% or about 30% of the time, broadly matching IMGT annotations. In a later analysis, HLA-associated TCR beta chains showed more clonal expansion and lower generation probabilities than non-associated chains that were equally common. At a false discovery rate of 0.05, a later analysis linked under 20,000 TCR beta sequences to specific HLA alleles. Most TCR sequences were observed very rarely across donors, whereas some public TCRs were present in many individuals. Some IMGT-functional V segments, including TRBV6-2 and TRBV6-3, could not be distinguished by the 87-base-pair reads and were therefore excluded. Fewer than 20 rarely observed V segments, including chromosome 9 orphons, were excluded from the earlier analysis of some 590 of the donors because counts were too low. CMV serostatus was the only immune exposure information available for the cohort. In this cohort, only TCR beta chains were sequenced, and detectable features were limited by the absence of alpha or paired-chain data. A later genetic analysis reported fewer N-insertions in productive TCRs among donors in an Asian-associated ancestry cluster than the roughly 700-donor mean. The classifier was reported to diagnose cytomegalovirus status with high specificity and sensitivity in both the original and validation cohorts. Strong co-occurrence of HLA alleles, especially DR and DQ, made assigning TCR associations to individual alleles difficult. HLA typing was unavailable for some donors at each locus, so association tests used only the typed subset. In a later analysis, the rate of TCR association differed among HLA loci, with DRB1 alleles having the most associated TCRs and HLA-C alleles having the fewest. In vitro tests confirmed that a few of the cytomegalovirus-associated TCR beta chains recognize cytomegalovirus antigens. A cluster of highly shared sequence variants was judged likely to be a technical artifact of the sequencing pipeline. A further reported finding was that TCR beta sequences accurately predicted the HLA-A and HLA-B alleles for most subjects in the first cohort. The study listed 150 to 200 TCR beta chains as associated with cytomegalovirus.

The germline V gene (reference sequence) yields LNHNV for CDR1 and YYDKDF for CDR2. There are 12 amino acids in the CDR3, from cysteine to phenylalanine inclusive. Here the CDR3 DNA is all that survives: 36 bases in frame from base 1. V lost 0 bases and J lost 7 bases; the stretch between them is 5 bases long. Turning to this clone: Its antigen remains unidentified. The record has no base qualities; no much larger clone is one base away.

The cohort was made up of 666 healthy bone marrow donors. At the time of sampling, every cohort member was nominally healthy, though immune exposures that went unrecorded were likely present. The donor was CMV seronegative and belonged to the group of roughly 330 seronegative cohort members. A peripheral blood sample was provided by each donor, and peripheral blood mononuclear cells were used for TCR beta sequencing. Genomic DNA was extracted from the blood cell samples with the Qiagen DNeasy Blood Extraction Kit. To prepare the library, the immunoSEQ multiplex PCR assay was applied. For the multiplex PCR, a mixture combining 60 forward primers for TCR Vbeta segments and 13 reverse primers for TCR Jbeta segments was used. A multiplex PCR assay on genomic DNA amplified the CDR3 region of rearranged TCR beta genes. On the Illumina HiSeq System, the amplified TCR beta libraries were sequenced as 87-base-pair reads. The paper's data handling went like this. Across the 670 or so repertoires, a later analysis counted roughly 84 million unique TCR beta chains, 8.5 million to 12 million of which were shared by at least two donors. Raw reads were error-corrected and collapsed into unique sequences with a nearest-neighbor algorithm that merged closely related sequences to remove PCR and sequencing errors. CDR3 sequences were aligned to IMGT reference sequences to assign V, D and J gene segments. Each retained sequence needed at least a six-nucleotide match to both a V gene segment and a J gene segment. Rearrangements were called productive when the CDR3 lacked stop codons and stayed in frame with V and J; all others were non-productive. Following IMGT convention, CDR3 was defined as the stretch from the second conserved V-encoded cysteine to the conserved J-encoded phenylalanine. Sequences without an unambiguous match to a single V gene segment were excluded from the earlier analysis of a few hundred of the donors. In an earlier analysis of approximately 610 of the donors, V segments were called functional above 56.7% productive rearrangements and were called segregating when the between-donor standard deviation exceeded 5%. To diagnose cytomegalovirus status from the catalog of TCR beta chain sequences, a statistical classification framework was built. In a later analysis, TCR nucleotide sequences were compared against IMGT/GENE-DB human TR gene sequences so that V and J genes could be assigned. In a later analysis, CDR3 sequences and most-parsimonious VDJ recombination scenarios were assigned using the TCRdist pipeline. In a later analysis, every TCR beta chain was defined by the combination of its CDR3 amino acid sequence and its V-gene family, and reads without a unique V-gene family were dropped. As a way to deal with suspected cross-contamination and a sequencing artifact, a later analysis dropped under 600 nucleotide sequences that were highly shared and had low generation probability. In a later analysis, a clonal expansion index was calculated for each public chain from normalized within-repertoire ranks of inferred template counts. In a later analysis, generation probabilities were computed using a VDJ recombination model fitted to out-of-frame rearrangements, and the results were checked against IGoR. A later analysis scored TCR-TCR, TCR-HLA and TCR-CMV co-occurrence with hypergeometric tests, applying a repertoire-size bias correction to TCR pairs. False discovery rates were estimated in a later analysis by permuting HLA or CMV assignments 20 times. In a later analysis, co-occurring TCRs were grouped with DBSCAN, and TCRdist sequence similarity was added when clustering was performed within HLA-allele-positive subsets. For co-occurrence clustering, repertoires with fewer than 30,000 or more than 120,000 public chains were excluded, along with about five repertoires with anomalous nucleotide sharing. TCRdb stores this immuneACCESS table with in-frame sequences only. Part of the clones is absent; in the studies checked, under half of the shortfall reflects unresolved V genes, and no reason is known for the rest. The V and J calls and clone size were taken over from that table, and D and trimming were inferred from the DNA. The sample records about 140,000 clones, 80% of which are singletons. Of the sample, approximately 1.1% is held by the ten largest clones.

This clonotype originated in a female donor in good health and CMV-seronegative. The chain links TRBV15 with TRBJ2-3; the D gene lacks a confident call. The sample comprised PBMCs. The CDR3 in this case is CATSRDSNTQYF. The DNA sequence reads TGTGCCACCAGCAGAGATTCAAATACGCAGTATTTT. This CDR3, with the reference TRBV15 and TRBJ2-3 proteins standing in past its ends, gives the full variable domain DAMVIQNPRYQVTQFGKPVTLSCSQTLNHNVMYWYQQKSSQAPKLLFHYYDKDFNNEADTPDNFQSRRPNTSFCFLDIRSPGLGDTAMYLCATSRDSNTQYFGPGTRLTVL.